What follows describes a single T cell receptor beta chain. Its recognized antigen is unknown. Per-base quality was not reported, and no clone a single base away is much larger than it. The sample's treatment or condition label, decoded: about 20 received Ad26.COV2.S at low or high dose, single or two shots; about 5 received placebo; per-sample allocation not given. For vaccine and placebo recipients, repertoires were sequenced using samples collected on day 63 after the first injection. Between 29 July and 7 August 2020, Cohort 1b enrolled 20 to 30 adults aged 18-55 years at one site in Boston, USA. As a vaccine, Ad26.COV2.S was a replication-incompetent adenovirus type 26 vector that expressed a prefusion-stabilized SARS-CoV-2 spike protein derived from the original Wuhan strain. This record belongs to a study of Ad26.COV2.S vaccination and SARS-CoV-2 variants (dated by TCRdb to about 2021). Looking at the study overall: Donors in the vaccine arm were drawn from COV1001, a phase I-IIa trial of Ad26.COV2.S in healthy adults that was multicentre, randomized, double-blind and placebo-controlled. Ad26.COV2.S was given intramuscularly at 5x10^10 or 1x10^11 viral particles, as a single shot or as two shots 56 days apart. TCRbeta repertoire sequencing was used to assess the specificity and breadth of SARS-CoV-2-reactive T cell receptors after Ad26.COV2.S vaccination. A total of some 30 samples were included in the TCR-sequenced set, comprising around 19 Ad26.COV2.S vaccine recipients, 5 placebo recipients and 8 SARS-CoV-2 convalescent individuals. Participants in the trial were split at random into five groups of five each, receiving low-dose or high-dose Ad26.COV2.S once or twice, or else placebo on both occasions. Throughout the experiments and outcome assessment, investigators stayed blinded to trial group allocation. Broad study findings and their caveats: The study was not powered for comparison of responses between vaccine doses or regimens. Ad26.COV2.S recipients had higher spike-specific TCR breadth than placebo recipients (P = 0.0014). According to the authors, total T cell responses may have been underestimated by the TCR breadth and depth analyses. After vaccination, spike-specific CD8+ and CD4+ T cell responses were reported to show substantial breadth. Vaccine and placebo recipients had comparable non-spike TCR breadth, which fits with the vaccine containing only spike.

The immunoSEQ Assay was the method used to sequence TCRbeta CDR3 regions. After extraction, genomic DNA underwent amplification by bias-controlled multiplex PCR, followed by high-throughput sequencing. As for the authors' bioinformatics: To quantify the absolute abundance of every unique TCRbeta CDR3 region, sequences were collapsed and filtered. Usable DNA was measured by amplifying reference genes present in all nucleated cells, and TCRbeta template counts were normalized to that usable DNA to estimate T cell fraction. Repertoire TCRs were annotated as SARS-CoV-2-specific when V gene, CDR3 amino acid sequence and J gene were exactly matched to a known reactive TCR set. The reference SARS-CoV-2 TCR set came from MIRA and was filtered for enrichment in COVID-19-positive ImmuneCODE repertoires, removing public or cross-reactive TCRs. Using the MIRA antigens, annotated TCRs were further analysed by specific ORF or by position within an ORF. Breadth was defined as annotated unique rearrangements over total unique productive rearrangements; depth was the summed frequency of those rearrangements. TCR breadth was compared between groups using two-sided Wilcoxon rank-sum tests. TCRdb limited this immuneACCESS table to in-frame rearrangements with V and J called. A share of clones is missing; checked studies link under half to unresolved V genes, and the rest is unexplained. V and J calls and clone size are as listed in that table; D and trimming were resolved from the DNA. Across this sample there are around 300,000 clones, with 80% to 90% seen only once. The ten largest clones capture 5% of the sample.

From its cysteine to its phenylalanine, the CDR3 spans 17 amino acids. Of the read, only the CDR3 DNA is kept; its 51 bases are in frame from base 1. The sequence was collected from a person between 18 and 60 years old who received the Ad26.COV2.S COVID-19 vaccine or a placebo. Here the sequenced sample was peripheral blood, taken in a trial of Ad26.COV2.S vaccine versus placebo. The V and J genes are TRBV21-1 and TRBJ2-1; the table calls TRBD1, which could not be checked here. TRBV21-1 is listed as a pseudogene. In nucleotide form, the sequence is TGTGCCAGCAGCATTTCAGTGGGACAGAGCTCCTACAATGAGCAGTTCTTC. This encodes CASSISVGQSSYNEQFF.